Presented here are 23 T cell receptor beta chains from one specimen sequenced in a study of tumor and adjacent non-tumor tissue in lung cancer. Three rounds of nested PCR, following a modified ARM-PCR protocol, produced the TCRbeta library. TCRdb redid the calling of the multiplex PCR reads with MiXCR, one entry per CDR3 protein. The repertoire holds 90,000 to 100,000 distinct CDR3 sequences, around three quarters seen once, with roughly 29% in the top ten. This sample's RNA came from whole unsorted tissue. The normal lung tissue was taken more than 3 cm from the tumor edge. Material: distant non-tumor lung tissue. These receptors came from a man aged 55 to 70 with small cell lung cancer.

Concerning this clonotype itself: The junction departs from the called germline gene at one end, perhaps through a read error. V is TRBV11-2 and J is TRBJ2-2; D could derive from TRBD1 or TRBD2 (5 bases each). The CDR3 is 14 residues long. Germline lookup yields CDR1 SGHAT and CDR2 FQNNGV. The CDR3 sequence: CASSLAWETRELFF. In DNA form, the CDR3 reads TGTGCCAGCAGCTTAGCGTGGGAGACCAGGGAGCTTTTTTTT.

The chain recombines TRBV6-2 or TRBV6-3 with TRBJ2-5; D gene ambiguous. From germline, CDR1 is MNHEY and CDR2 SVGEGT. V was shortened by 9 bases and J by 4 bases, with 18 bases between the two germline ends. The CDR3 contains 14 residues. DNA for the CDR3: TGTGCCAGTAGCTACGCCGTAGACCCAGAGACCCAGTACTTC. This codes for CASSYAVDPETQYF.

CDR3 in amino acids: CARSTTGLGEQFF. CDR3 nucleotide sequence: TGTGCCAGAAGTACCACAGGACTAGGTGAGCAGTTCTTC. The chain links TRBV28 to TRBJ2-1; 7 bases agree with TRBD2. This CDR3 region has 13 residues. V lost 9 bases, J lost 9 bases, and 11 bases stayed unmatched. Germline assignment: CDR1 MDHEN and CDR2 SYDVKM. The full variable domain, rest sourced from reference TRBV28 and TRBJ2-1, is DVKVTQSSRYLVKRTGEKVFLECVQDMDHENMFWYRQDPGLGLRLIYFSYDVKMKEKGDIPEGYSVSREKKERFSLILESASTNQTSMYLCARSTTGLGEQFFGPGTRLTVL.

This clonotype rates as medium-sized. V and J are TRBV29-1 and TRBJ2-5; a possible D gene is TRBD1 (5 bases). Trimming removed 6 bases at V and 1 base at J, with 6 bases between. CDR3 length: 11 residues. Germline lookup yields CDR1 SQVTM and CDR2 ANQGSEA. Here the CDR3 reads CSVQVQETQYF. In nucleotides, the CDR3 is TGCAGCGTACAGGTCCAAGAGACCCAGTACTTC.

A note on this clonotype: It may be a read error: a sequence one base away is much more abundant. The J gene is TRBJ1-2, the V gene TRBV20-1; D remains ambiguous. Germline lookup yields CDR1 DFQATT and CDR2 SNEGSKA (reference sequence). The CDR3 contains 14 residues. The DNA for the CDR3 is TGCAATGCTAGTTCCGAGGAATTCTCCTATGGCTACACCTTC. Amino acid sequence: CNASSEEFSYGYTF.

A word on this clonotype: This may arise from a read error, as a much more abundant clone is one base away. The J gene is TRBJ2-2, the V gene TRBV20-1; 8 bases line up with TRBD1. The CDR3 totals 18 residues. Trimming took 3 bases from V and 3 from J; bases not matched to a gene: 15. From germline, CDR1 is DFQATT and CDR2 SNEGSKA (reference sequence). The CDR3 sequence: CSARPAPGQATYTGELFF. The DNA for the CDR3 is TGCAGTGCTAGGCCGGCACCGGGACAGGCAACGTACACCGGGGAGCTGTTTTTT.

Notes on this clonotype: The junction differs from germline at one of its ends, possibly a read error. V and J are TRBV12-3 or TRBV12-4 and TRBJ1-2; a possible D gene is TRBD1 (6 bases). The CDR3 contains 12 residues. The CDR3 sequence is CANSTGYYGYTF. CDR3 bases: TGTGCCAACAGTACAGGGTATTATGGCTACACCTTC.

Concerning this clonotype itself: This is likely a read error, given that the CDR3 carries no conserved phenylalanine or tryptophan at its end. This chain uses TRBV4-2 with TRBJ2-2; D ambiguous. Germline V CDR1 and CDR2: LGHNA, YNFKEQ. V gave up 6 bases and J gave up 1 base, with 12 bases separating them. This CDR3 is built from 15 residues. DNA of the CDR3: TGTGCCAGCAGTCTGCCGCGACTGAACACCGGGGAGCTGTTTTCT. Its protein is CASSLPRLNTGELFS.

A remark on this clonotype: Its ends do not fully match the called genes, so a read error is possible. The CDR3 reads CASSLMDSEESQYF. CDR3 DNA sequence: TGCGCCAGCAGTTTAATGGACAGTGAAGAGAGCCAGTACTTC. The V call is TRBV12-3 or TRBV12-4, the J call TRBJ2-5, with D possibly TRBD1 on 6 matching bases. The length of the CDR3 is 14 residues.

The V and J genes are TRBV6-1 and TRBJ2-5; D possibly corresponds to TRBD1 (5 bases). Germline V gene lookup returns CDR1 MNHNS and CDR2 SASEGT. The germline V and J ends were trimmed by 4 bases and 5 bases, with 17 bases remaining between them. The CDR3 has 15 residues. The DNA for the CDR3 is TGTGCCAGCAGTGTTATGGAACAGGCGAGGGAGACCCAGTACTTC. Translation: CASSVMEQARETQYF.

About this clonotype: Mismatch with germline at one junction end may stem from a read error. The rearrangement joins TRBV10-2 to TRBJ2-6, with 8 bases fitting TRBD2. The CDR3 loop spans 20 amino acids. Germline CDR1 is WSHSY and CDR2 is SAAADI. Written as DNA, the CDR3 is TGCTCCAGCAGTGAGTCGGGTACTAGCGGTACCCGCTCTGGGGCCAGCGTCCTGACTTTC. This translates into CSSSESGTSGTRSGASVLTF.

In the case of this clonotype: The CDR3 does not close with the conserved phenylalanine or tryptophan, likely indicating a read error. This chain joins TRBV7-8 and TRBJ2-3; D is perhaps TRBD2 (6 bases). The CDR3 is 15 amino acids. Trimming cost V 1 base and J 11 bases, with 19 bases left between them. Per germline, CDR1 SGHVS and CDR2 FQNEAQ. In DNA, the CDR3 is TGTGCCAGCAGCTTAGGCGGGGACGGCACAGACAGGCAGTATTCT. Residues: CASSLGGDGTDRQYS.

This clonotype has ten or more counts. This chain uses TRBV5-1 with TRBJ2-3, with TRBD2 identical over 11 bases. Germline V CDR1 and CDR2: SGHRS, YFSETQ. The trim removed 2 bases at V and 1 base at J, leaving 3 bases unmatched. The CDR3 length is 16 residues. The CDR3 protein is CASSFGLAGRTDTQYF. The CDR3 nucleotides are TGCGCCAGCAGCTTCGGACTAGCGGGCCGCACAGATACGCAGTATTTT.

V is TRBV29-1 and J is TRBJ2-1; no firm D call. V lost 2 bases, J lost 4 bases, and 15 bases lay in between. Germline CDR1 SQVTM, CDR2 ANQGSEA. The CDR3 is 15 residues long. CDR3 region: CSVELAGNQYNEQFF. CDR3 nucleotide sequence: TGCAGCGTTGAATTAGCAGGCAATCAATACAATGAGCAGTTCTTC.

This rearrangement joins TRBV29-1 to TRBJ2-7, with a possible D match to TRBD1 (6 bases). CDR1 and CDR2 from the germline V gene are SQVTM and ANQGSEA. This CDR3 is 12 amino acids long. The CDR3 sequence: CRARDTSYEQCV. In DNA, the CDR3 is TGCAGGGCCCGGGACACCTCCTACGAGCAGTGCGTC.

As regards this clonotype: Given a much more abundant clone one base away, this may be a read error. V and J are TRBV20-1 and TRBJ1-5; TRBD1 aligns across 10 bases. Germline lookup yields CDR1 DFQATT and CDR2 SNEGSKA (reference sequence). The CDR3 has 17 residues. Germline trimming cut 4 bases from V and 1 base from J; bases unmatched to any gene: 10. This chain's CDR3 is CSAILTGGVQSNQPQHF. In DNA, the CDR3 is TGCAGTGCTATCCTGACAGGGGGCGTCCAGAGCAATCAGCCCCAGCATTTT.

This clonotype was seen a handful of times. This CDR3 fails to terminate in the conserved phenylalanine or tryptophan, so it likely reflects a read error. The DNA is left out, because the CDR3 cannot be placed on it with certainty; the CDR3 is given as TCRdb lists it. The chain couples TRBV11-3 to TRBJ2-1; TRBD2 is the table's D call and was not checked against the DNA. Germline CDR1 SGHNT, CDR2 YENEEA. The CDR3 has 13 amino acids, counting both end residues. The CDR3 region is CASSFGLGGEQFL.

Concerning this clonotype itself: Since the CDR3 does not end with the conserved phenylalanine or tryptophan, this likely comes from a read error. The CDR3 sequence: CASSYGLRAGLVSYDQYL. CDR3 nucleotide sequence: TGTGCCAGCAGTTACGGGCTTAGGGCGGGACTAGTATCCTACGATCAGTACTTA. The gene calls are TRBV6-1 and TRBJ2-7; 8 nucleotides align to TRBD2. Germline CDR1 reads MNHNS; CDR2 reads SASEGT. The CDR3 is made up of 18 amino acids.

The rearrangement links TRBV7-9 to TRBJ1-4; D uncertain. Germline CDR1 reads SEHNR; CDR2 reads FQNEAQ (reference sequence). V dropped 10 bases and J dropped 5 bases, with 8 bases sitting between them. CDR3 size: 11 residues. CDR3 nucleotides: TGTGCCAACAACCGCAATGAAAAACTGTTTTTT. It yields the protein CANNRNEKLFF.

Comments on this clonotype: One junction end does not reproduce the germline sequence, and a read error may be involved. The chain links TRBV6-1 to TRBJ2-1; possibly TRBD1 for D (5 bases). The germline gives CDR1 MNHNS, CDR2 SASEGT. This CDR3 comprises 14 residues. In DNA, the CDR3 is TGTGCCAGCATTTACGTCATTGGGGCCAATGAGCACTTCTTC. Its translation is CASIYVIGANEHFF.

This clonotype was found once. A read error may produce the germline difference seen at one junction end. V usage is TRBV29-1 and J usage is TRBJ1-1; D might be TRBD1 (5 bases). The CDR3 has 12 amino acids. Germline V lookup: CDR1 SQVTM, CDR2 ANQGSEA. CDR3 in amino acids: CSATIRQTEASF. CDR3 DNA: TGTAGCGCTACAATCCGACAGACTGAAGCTTCCTTT.

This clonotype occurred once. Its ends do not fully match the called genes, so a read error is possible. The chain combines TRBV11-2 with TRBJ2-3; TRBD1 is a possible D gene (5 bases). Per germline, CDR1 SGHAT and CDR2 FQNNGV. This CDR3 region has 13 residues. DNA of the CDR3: TGTGTCAGCAGCTTAGACTGGACATATACTGAGTATTTT. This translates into CVSSLDWTYTEYF.

CDR3 bases: TGCAGCGTTCCCGGGACAGTTACCTACGAGTACTACGTC. Protein product: CSVPGTVTYEYYV. This rearrangement joins TRBV29-1 to TRBJ2-7; 7 bases map to TRBD1. CDR1 is SQVTM, CDR2 ANQGSEA, per germline. The CDR3 contains 13 residues. Trimming removed 5 bases from V and 13 bases from J; junction bases left unmatched: 17.